These 12 T cell receptor beta chains originate from one sample sequenced in a study of blood T cells in healthy people across ages. Using a J-beta primer mix together with a sample-barcoded 5' primer, a second PCR was run for about 6 to 12 cycles. MiXCR was run by TCRdb on the 5' RACE reads, yielding one entry per CDR3 protein. This sample has about 320,000 distinct CDR3 sequences, with around 29% found just once. Input material: blood. The receptors derive from a woman in her 70s in good health.

As for this clonotype: A junction end diverges from the germline sequence, so it may reflect a read error. This chain connects TRBV15 to TRBJ1-2; unclear D gene. Germline V CDR1 and CDR2: LNHNV, YYDKDF (reference sequence). The CDR3 totals 14 residues. The CDR3 nucleotides are TGTGCCACCAACAGAGGACGGGGAAACTATGGCTACACCTTC. It is translated as CATNRGRGNYGYTF.

The chain is built from TRBV6-2 or TRBV6-3 and TRBJ2-3, with D unclear. V gave up 6 bases and J gave up 7 bases, with 14 bases separating them. Germline values: CDR1 MNHEY, CDR2 SVGEGT. The CDR3 extends over 13 amino acids. The CDR3 DNA follows: TGTGCCAGCAGGGACCCTGAATCGTATACGCAGTATTTT. Translating gives CASRDPESYTQYF.

The chain has TRBV15 and TRBJ1-4; 8 nucleotides match TRBD1. With 1 base clipped from V and 6 bases from J, the junction kept 4 bases outside the gene matches. This CDR3 spans 15 amino acids. Germline V gives CDR1 LNHNV, CDR2 YYDKDF (reference sequence). The CDR3 nucleotides read TGTGCCACCAGCAGAGGGGCAGGGGGCGATGAAAAACTGTTTTTT. Translation: CATSRGAGGDEKLFF. Complete variable domain (other parts from reference TRBV15 and TRBJ1-4): DAMVIQNPRYQVTQFGKPVTLSCSQTLNHNVMYWYQQKSSQAPKLLFHYYDKDFNNEADTPDNFQSRRPNTSFCFLDIRSPGLGDTAMYLCATSRGAGGDEKLFFGSGTQLSVL.

In this sample, this clonotype turned up a few times. V gene TRBV5-4 combines with J gene TRBJ1-2; 10 bases map to TRBD1. J lost 8 bases, V lost 2 bases, and 21 bases had no gene match. The germline V gene encodes CDR1 SGHNT and CDR2 YYREEE (reference sequence). The CDR3 is 19 amino acids. In DNA form, the CDR3 reads TGTGCCAGCAGCTTATCGGGGGGGACAGGGGCCTCCCCGAGAGGGGGCTACACCTTC. Translating gives CASSLSGGTGASPRGGYTF.

The V gene is TRBV29-1, the J gene TRBJ2-7, with a weak D call TRBD1 (6 bases). With 4 bases removed from V and 0 bases from J, the gap between germline ends came to 13 bases. CDR1 is SQVTM and CDR2 is ANQGSEA in the germline V gene. CDR3 length: 14 residues. The CDR3: CSVVYRDHSYEQYF. The CDR3 nucleotides read TGCAGCGTTGTATACAGGGATCACTCCTACGAGCAGTACTTC.

This clonotype was seen only a few times. This chain joins TRBV20-1 and TRBJ1-1; no firm D call. V was shortened by 3 bases and J by 8 bases, with 7 bases between the two germline ends. Germline V lookup: CDR1 DFQATT, CDR2 SNEGSKA (reference sequence). This CDR3 region has 10 residues. The CDR3 DNA sequence: TGCAGTGCTAGTCAACTGGAAGCTTTCTTT. Protein: CSASQLEAFF.

This clonotype appeared many times. This rearrangement joins TRBV29-1 to TRBJ2-6; D not resolved. The V gene's germline CDR1 is SQVTM and CDR2 ANQGSEA. The CDR3 has 17 amino acids. With 2 bases removed from V and 0 bases from J, the gap between germline ends came to 14 bases. CDR3 loop: CSVERALGFSGANVLTF. The CDR3 region has the DNA TGCAGCGTTGAAAGAGCTTTGGGCTTCTCTGGGGCCAACGTCCTGACTTTC.

The chain employs TRBV28 and TRBJ2-5; D is unresolved. The end of the DNA fits TRBJ2-7 better, so the J call may be wrong. This CDR3 has 14 residues. Germline values: CDR1 MDHEN, CDR2 SYDVKM. The CDR3 loop is CASSRPVGDYEQYF. The CDR3, as DNA: TGTGCCAGCAGTAGACCGGTTGGGGATTACGAGCAGTACTTC.

This clonotype was counted at least ten times. This chain uses TRBV12-3 or TRBV12-4 with TRBJ1-4; D not certain. V was trimmed by 1 base and J by 8 bases, leaving 20 bases between them. This CDR3 is built from 17 residues. The DNA of the CDR3 is TGTGCCAGCAGTTTAGGGCGCTCCTACGGCGGGAAAGAAAAACTGTTTTTT. Amino acids: CASSLGRSYGGKEKLFF.

The chain carries TRBV3-1 and TRBJ2-6; no firm D call. Germline values: CDR1 LGHDT, CDR2 YNNKEL (reference sequence). The CDR3 totals 13 residues. The V and J ends lost 10 bases and 1 base respectively, with 8 bases between them. The CDR3 loop reads CAIKASGANVLTF. CDR3 nucleotide sequence: TGTGCCATCAAGGCGTCTGGGGCCAACGTCCTGACTTTC. The full variable domain, its missing parts supplied by reference TRBV3-1 and TRBJ2-6, is DTAVSQTPKYLVTQMGNDKSIKCEQNLGHDTMYWYKQDSKKFLKIMFSYNNKELIINETVPNRFSPKSPDKAHLNLHINSLELGDSAVYFCAIKASGANVLTFGAGSRLTVL.

In the case of this clonotype: Its ends do not fully match the called genes, so a read error is possible. The chain links TRBV20-1 to TRBJ2-3; tentatively, D is TRBD1 (5 bases). The CDR3 is made up of 14 amino acids. The germline gives CDR1 DFQATT, CDR2 SNEGSKA (reference sequence). DNA of the CDR3: TGCAGTGCCAGAGACAGAAGAGTCACAGATACGCAGTATTTT. This encodes CSARDRRVTDTQYF.

The V call is TRBV7-2, the J call TRBJ1-1; no clear D. CDR3 length equals 13 residues. Trimming stripped 4 bases from V and 0 bases from J, with 6 bases between. Looked up from germline, CDR1 is SGHTA and CDR2 is FQGNSA. Written as DNA, the CDR3 is TGTGCCAGCAGCTCCAATCTGAACACTGAAGCTTTCTTT. This translates into CASSSNLNTEAFF.